This T cell receptor beta chain was identified in a study of blood T cell repertoires in COVID-19 (dated by TCRdb to about 2020). Regarding the research as a whole: Samples from collaborators originated in the United States, Italy and Spain and spanned both the acute and convalescent phases of COVID-19. The samples were drawn from the first 160 participants of the ongoing ImmuneRACE study and from some 1,300 subjects provided by 6 global collaborators. Nearly every sample came with metadata listing a de-identified subject ID, COVID-19 status, age in years and sex. Where HLA class I and class II types were available, the types were taken from metadata supplied by the sample provider, not from assay-based typing. Deeply sampled blood TCRbeta repertoires from subjects exposed to, actively infected with, or recovered from COVID-19 were included in the dataset. The repertoires were released in a freely available public database intended as a resource for research on the immune response to SARS-CoV-2. The prospective study material was composed of cDNA or gDNA derived from T cells, B-cell-depleted T cells, or PBMCs.

From the germline V gene, CDR1 is MNHEY and CDR2 is SVGAGI. From the cysteine through the phenylalanine, the CDR3 covers 14 amino acids. CDR3 DNA is the only sequence kept; it has 42 bases, read in frame from the first base. V has 5 bases trimmed and J has 3 bases trimmed; junction bases matching no gene number 0. The collaborating institutions used their own protocols to collect whole blood in K2EDTA tubes. For TCRbeta analysis, collaborators shipped samples as frozen whole blood, isolated PBMCs, or DNA extracted from either of those sample types. TCRbeta CDR3 regions were amplified from genomic DNA using the immunoSEQ Assay, a bias-controlled multiplex PCR. The paper's processing steps were these. The number of nucleated cells in each sample was estimated from the amplification of reference gene primers within the assay. To quantify the absolute abundance of each unique TCRbeta CDR3 rearrangement, sequence reads were collapsed and filtered. For each sample, productive Simpson clonality was calculated by taking the square root of Simpson's diversity index across productive rearrangements. This is the immuneACCESS table as TCRdb keeps it, with only in-frame sequences that have V and J called. A part of the clones is gone; compared with another copy, unresolved V genes explain less than half, and the rest is unexplained. For V, J and clone size, that table is used; D and trimming come from the DNA. The sample data list roughly 21,000 clones, and roughly 89% of these were observed just once. The ten top clones hold under 20% of the sample.

What the authors observed across the whole study: The amount of clinical and demographic metadata varied by source and participant and was provided uncurated.

Of note for this clone: Its antigen has not been determined. It has no much larger one-base neighbor in the sample; base qualities were not kept.

This receptor was taken from a man between 65 and 79 years old with active COVID-19. Sequencing was carried out using peripheral blood. The sequence links TRBV6-5 to TRBJ2-2; 10 middle bases align to TRBD2. In nucleotides, the sequence is TGTGCCAGCAGTAGCGGGGGGGACACCGGGGAGCTGTTTTTT. The translation is CASSSGGDTGELFF.